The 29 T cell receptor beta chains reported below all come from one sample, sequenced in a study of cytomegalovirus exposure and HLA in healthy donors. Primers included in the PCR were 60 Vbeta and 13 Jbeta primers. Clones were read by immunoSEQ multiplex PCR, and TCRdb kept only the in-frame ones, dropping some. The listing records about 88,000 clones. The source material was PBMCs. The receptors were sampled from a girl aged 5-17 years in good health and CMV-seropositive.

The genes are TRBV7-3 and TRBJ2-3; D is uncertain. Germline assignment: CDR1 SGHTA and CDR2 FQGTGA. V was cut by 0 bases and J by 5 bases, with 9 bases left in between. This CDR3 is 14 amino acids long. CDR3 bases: TGTGCCAGCAGCTTAACGTTAACCGGAGATACGCAGTATTTT. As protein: CASSLTLTGDTQYF.

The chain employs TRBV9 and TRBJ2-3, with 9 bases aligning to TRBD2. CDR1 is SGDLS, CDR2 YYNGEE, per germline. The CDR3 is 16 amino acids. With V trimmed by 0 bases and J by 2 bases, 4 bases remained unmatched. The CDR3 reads CASSVGTSEYTDTQYF. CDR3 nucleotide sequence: TGTGCCAGCAGCGTAGGGACTAGCGAGTACACAGATACGCAGTATTTT.

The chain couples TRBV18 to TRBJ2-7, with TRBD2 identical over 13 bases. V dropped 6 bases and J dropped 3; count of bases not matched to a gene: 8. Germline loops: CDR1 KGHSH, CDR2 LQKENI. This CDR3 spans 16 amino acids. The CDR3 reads CASSQLAGGPNYEQYF. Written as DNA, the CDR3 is TGTGCCAGCTCGCAACTAGCGGGGGGGCCCAACTACGAGCAGTACTTC.

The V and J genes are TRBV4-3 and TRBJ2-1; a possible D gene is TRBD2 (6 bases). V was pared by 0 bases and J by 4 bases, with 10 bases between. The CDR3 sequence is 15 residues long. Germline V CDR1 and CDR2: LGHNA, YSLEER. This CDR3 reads CASSQDQGLYNEQFF. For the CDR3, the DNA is TGCGCCAGCAGCCAAGATCAGGGACTTTACAATGAGCAGTTCTTC.

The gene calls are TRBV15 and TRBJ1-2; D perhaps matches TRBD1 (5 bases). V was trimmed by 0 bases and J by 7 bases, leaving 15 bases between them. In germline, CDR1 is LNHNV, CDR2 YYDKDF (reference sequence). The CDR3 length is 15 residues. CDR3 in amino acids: CATSRDRQGGGGYTF. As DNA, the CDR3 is TGTGCCACCAGCAGAGATCGGCAGGGAGGAGGTGGCTACACCTTC.

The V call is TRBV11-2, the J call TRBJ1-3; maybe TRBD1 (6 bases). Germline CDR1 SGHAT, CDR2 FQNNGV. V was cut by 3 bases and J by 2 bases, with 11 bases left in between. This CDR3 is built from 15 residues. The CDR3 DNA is TGTGCCAGCAGCTTTCAGACAGGCCCTGGAAACACCATATATTTT. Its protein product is CASSFQTGPGNTIYF.

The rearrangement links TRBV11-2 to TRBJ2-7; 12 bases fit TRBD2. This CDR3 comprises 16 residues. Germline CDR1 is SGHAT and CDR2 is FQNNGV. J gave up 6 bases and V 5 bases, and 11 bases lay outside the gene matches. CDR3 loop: CASSQTSGGGRGEQYF. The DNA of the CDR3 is TGTGCCAGCAGCCAGACTAGCGGGGGAGGTAGGGGCGAGCAGTACTTC.

CDR3 loop: CASSILTDYGYTF. CDR3 DNA sequence: TGTGCCAGTAGTATATTGACAGACTATGGCTACACCTTC. The chain has TRBV19 and TRBJ1-2, with TRBD1 as a possible D gene (5 bases). Trimming removed 2 bases at V and 3 bases at J, with 7 bases between. Germline lookup yields CDR1 LNHDA and CDR2 SQIVND (reference sequence). The CDR3 runs to 13 residues.

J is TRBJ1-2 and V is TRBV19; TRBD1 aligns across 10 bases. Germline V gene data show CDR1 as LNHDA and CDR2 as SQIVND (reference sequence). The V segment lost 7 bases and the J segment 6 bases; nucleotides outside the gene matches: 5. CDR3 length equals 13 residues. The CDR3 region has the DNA TGTGCCAGTAACCGGACAGGGGGGGATGGCTACACCTTC. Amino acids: CASNRTGGDGYTF.

The CDR3, as DNA: TGTGCCAGCAGCTTACCGGACAGACAGTTCTTC. Protein product: CASSLPDRQFF. The gene calls are TRBV11-2 and TRBJ2-1, with D perhaps matching TRBD1 (6 bases). This CDR3 contains 11 residues. The germline V gene has CDR1 SGHAT and CDR2 FQNNGV. V lost 2 bases and J lost 13, with 9 bases in between.

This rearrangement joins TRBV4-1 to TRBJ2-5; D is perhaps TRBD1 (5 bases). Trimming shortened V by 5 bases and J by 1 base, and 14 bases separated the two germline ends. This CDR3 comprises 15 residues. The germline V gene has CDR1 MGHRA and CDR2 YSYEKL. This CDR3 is CASSFSGSLQETQYF. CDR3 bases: TGCGCCAGCAGCTTTTCAGGGTCCCTCCAAGAGACCCAGTACTTC.

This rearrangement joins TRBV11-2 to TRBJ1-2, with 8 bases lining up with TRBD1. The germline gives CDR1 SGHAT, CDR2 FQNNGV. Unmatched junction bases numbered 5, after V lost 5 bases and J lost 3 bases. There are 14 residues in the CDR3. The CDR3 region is CASSVTGGHYGYTF. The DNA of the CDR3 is TGTGCCAGCAGCGTCACAGGGGGGCACTATGGCTACACCTTC.

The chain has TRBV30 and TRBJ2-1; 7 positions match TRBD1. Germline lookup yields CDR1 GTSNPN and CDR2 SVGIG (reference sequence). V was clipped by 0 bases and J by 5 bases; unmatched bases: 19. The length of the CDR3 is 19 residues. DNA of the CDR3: TGTGCCTGGAGTGTACTCAGGGGGAGAGAAGAGTGGGTTGACAATGAGCAGTTCTTC. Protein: CAWSVLRGREEWVDNEQFF. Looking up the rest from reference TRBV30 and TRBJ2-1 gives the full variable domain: SQTIHQWPATLVQPVGSPLSLECTVEGTSNPNLYWYRQAAGRGLQLLFYSVGIGQISSEVPQNLSASRPQDRQFILSSKKLLLSDSGFYLCAWSVLRGREEWVDNEQFFGPGTRLTVL.

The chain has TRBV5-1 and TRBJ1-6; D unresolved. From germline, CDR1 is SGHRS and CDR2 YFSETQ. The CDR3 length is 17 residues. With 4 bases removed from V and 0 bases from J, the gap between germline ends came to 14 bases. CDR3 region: CASSLVWRDSYNSPLHF. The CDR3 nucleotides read TGCGCCAGCAGCCTAGTGTGGAGAGACTCCTATAATTCACCCCTCCACTTT.

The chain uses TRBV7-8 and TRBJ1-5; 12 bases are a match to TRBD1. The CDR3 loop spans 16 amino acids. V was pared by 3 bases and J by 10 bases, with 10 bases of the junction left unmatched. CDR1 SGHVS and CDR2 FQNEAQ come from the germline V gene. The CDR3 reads CASSLGEGQGAEPQHF. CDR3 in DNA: TGTGCCAGCAGCTTGGGGGAGGGACAGGGGGCTGAACCCCAGCATTTT.

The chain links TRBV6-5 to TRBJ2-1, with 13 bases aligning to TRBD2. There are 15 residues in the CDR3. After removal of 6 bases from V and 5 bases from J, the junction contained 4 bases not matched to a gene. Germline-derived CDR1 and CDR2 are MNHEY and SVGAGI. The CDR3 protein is CASSRLAGGHNEQFF. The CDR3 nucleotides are TGTGCCAGCAGCCGACTAGCGGGGGGCCACAATGAGCAGTTCTTC.

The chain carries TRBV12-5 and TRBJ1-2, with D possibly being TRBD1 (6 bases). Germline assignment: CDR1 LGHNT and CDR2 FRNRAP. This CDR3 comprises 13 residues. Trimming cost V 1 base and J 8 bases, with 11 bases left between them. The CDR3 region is CASGLGRGYGYTF. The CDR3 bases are TGTGCTAGTGGTTTGGGCAGGGGATACGGCTACACCTTC.

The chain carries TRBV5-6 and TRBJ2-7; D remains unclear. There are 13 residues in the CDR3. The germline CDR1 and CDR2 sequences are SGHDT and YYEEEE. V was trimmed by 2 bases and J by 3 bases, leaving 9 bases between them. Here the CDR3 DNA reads TGTGCCAGCAGCTTACGAGGTTACTACGAGCAGTACGTC. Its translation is CASSLRGYYEQYV.

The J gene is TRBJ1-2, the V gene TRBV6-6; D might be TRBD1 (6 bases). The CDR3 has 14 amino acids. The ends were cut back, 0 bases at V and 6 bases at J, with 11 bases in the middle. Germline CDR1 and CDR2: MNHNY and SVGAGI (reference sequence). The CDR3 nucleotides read TGTGCCAGCAGTTACTCCCGGGGGGCGGATGGCTACACCTTC. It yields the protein CASSYSRGADGYTF.

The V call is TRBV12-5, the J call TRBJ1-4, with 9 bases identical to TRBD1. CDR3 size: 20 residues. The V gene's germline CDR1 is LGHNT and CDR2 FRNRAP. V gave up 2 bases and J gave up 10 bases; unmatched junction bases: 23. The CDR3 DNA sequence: TGTGCTAGTGGTTTGATATACCTACGATCTACAGGGGGCGCGATGAGAAAACTGTTTTTT. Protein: CASGLIYLRSTGGAMRKLFF.

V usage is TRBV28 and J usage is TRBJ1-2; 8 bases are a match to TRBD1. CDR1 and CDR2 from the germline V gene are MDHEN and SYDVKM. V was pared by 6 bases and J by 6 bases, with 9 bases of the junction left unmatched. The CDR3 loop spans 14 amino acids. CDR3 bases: TGTGCCAGCAGGTCGACAGGGGTGAGCGATGGCTACACCTTC. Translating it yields CASRSTGVSDGYTF.

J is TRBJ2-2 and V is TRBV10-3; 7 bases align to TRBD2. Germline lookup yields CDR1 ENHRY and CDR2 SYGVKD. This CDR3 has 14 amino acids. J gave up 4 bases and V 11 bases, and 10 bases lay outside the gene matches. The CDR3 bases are TGTGCCTCCAGGGAGGGTAAGGGCACCGGGGAGCTGTTTTTT. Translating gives CASREGKGTGELFF.

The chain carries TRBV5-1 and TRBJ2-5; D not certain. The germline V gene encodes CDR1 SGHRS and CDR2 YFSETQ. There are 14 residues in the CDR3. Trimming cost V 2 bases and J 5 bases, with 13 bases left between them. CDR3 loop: CASSFLAEWETQYF. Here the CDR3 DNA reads TGCGCCAGCAGCTTCCTCGCGGAATGGGAGACCCAGTACTTC. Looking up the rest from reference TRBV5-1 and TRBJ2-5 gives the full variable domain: KAGVTQTPRYLIKTRGQQVTLSCSPISGHRSVSWYQQTPGQGLQFLFEYFSETQRNKGNFPGRFSGRQFSNSRSEMNVSTLELGDSALYLCASSFLAEWETQYFGPGTRLLVL.

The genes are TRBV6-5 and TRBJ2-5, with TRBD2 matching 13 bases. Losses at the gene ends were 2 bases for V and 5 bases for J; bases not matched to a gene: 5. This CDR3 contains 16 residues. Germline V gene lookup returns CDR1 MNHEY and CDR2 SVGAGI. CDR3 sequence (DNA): TGTGCCAGCAGTTACGGCACTAGCGGGGGGGCGGAGACCCAGTACTTC. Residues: CASSYGTSGGAETQYF.

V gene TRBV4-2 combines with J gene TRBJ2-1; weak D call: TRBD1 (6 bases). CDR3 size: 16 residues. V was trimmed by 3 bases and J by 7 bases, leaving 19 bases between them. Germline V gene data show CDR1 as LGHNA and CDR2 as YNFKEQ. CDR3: CASSQDASGGINEQFF. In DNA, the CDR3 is TGTGCCAGCAGCCAGGACGCTAGTGGGGGCATAAATGAGCAGTTCTTC.

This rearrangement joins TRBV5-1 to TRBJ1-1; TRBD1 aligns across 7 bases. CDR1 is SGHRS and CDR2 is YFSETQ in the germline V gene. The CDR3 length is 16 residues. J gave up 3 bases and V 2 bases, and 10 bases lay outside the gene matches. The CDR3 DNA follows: TGCGCCAGCAGCTTCGGGACAGCCAAAAGAGACACTGAAGCTTTCTTT. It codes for CASSFGTAKRDTEAFF. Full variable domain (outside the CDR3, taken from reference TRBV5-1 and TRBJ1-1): KAGVTQTPRYLIKTRGQQVTLSCSPISGHRSVSWYQQTPGQGLQFLFEYFSETQRNKGNFPGRFSGRQFSNSRSEMNVSTLELGDSALYLCASSFGTAKRDTEAFFGQGTRLTVV.

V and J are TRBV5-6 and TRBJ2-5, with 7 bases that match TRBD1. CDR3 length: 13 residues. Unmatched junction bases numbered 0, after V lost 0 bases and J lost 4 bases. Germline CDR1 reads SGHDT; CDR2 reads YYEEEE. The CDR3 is CASSLDRGETQYF. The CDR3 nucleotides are TGTGCCAGCAGCTTGGACAGGGGAGAGACCCAGTACTTC.

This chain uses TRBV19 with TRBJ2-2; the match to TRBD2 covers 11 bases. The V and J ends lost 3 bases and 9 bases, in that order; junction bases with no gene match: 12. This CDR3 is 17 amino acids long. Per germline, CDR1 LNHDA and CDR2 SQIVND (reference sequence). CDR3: CASSIPLAGVSLRELFF. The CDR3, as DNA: TGTGCCAGTAGTATCCCACTAGCGGGGGTCTCCCTCAGGGAGCTGTTTTTT. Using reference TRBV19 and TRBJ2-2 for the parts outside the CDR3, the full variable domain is DGGITQSPKYLFRKEGQNVTLSCEQNLNHDAMYWYRQDPGQGLRLIYYSQIVNDFQKGDIAEGYSVSREKKESFPLTVTSAQKNPTAFYLCASSIPLAGVSLRELFFGEGSRLTVL.

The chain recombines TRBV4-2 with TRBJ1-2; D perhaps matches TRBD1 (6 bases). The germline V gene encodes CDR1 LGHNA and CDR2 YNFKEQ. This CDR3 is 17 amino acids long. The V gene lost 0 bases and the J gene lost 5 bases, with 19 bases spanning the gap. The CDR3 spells CASSQEFGYLGAYGYTF. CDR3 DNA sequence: TGTGCCAGCAGCCAAGAGTTTGGTTATCTGGGGGCGTATGGCTACACCTTC.